These 20 T cell receptor beta chains share one sample of origin, sequenced in a study of OX40 agonist ivuxolimab in advanced cancers. Data came from immunoSEQ multiplex PCR; TCRdb stores just in-frame clones and leaves some out. The table lists about 50,000 clones, around nine tenths of them singletons. Sequenced here: CD4+ or CD8+ T cells sorted from blood, sampled in a trial of the OX40 agonist ivuxolimab. All receptors derive from an adult with an advanced solid tumor such as melanoma, head and neck, liver or kidney cancer.

The gene calls are TRBV9 and TRBJ1-4; 10 nucleotides line up with TRBD1. The CDR3 covers 14 residues. Germline values: CDR1 SGDLS, CDR2 YYNGEE. J gave up 5 bases and V 3 bases, and 1 base lay outside the gene matches. CDR3 loop: CASSGDRGNEKLFF. CDR3 DNA: TGTGCCAGCAGCGGGGACAGGGGAAATGAAAAACTGTTTTTT.

The chain combines TRBV28 with TRBJ2-5; the match to TRBD1 covers 9 bases. This CDR3 comprises 15 residues. The junction had 7 bases not matched to a gene; V was cut back by 6 bases and J by 2 bases. The germline gives CDR1 MDHEN, CDR2 SYDVKM. CDR3 nucleotide sequence: TGTGCCAGCAGCTCCGGGACAGGGCTGCAAGAGACCCAGTACTTC. Encoded protein: CASSSGTGLQETQYF.

This clone was seen once. The chain uses TRBV9 and TRBJ2-2; 8 bases map to TRBD2. Trimming removed 7 bases from V and 2 bases from J; junction bases left unmatched: 10. Germline lookup yields CDR1 SGDLS and CDR2 YYNGEE. The CDR3 sequence is 16 residues long. This CDR3 reads CASGLISGINTGELFF. The CDR3 nucleotides are TGTGCCAGCGGTCTGATTAGCGGGATAAACACCGGGGAGCTGTTTTTT.

This clone was recorded only once. CDR3 nucleotides: TGTGCCACCAGTATTATTGTCGGACTAGCCAAAAACATTCAGTACTTC. Translating gives CATSIIVGLAKNIQYF. The chain joins TRBV19 to TRBJ2-4; possible D gene TRBD2, 5 bases. V lost 10 bases and J lost 0, with 19 bases in between. CDR1 is LNHDA and CDR2 is SQIVND in the germline V gene (reference sequence). The CDR3 extends over 16 amino acids.

The V and J genes are TRBV19 and TRBJ1-5; maybe TRBD1 (5 bases). Germline lookup yields CDR1 LNHDA and CDR2 SQIVND (reference sequence). Deletions cut 7 bases from V and 4 bases from J, with 17 bases between. The CDR3 is made up of 15 amino acids. This CDR3 reads CASIEGPGGNQPQHF. The DNA of the CDR3 is TGTGCCAGTATAGAGGGACCAGGAGGGAATCAGCCCCAGCATTTT.

Concerning this clone itself: In the same sample, other DNA sequences code for this CDR3. The rearrangement links TRBV11-2 to TRBJ2-4; 7 bases are shared with TRBD2. The V gene end was trimmed by 9 bases and the J gene end by 1 base; junction bases not matched to a gene: 9. Germline V gives CDR1 SGHAT, CDR2 FQNNGV. The CDR3 runs 15 residues. As DNA, the CDR3 is TGTGCCAGTAGCCAAGCGGGGTCGGCCAAAAACATTCAGTACTTC. This codes for CASSQAGSAKNIQYF.

V and J are TRBV9 and TRBJ2-1, with D unresolved. The CDR3 has 14 amino acids. V was shortened by 0 bases and J by 5 bases, with 9 bases between the two germline ends. Germline CDR1 is SGDLS and CDR2 is YYNGEE. The CDR3 reads CASSVETRDNEQFF. For the CDR3, the DNA is TGTGCCAGCAGCGTAGAGACCCGTGACAATGAGCAGTTCTTC.

The DNA for the CDR3 is TGCGCCAGCAGCCAACATGGACTAGCGGTAAATGAGCAGTTCTTC. Amino acids: CASSQHGLAVNEQFF. The rearrangement uses TRBV4-1 and TRBJ2-1; 10 bases are a match to TRBD2. CDR1 is MGHRA, CDR2 YSYEKL, per germline. The CDR3 runs 15 residues. V lost 2 bases, J lost 7 bases, and 5 bases stayed unmatched.

The chain recombines TRBV15 with TRBJ2-7; possibly TRBD2 for D (5 bases). Germline CDR1 and CDR2: LNHNV and YYDKDF (reference sequence). V lost 4 bases to trimming and J lost 2 bases, with 18 bases between them. This CDR3 spans 16 amino acids. The CDR3 DNA sequence: TGTGCCACCAGCACCACCCCGAGCGGACTGCCCTACGAGCAGTACTTC. Its translation is CATSTTPSGLPYEQYF.

This clone appeared once. The gene calls are TRBV9 and TRBJ2-5; unclear D gene. Trimming removed 4 bases from V and 3 bases from J, with 13 bases in between. The germline V gene encodes CDR1 SGDLS and CDR2 YYNGEE. The CDR3 covers 14 residues. This chain's CDR3 is CASSPGLLEETQYF. For the CDR3, the DNA is TGTGCCAGCAGCCCCGGGCTCCTCGAAGAGACCCAGTACTTC.

This clone was observed a few times. The rearrangement uses TRBV5-4 and TRBJ2-7; no clear D gene. Deletions cut 0 bases from V and 5 bases from J, with 9 bases between. The CDR3 length is 13 residues. Germline values: CDR1 SGHNT, CDR2 YYREEE (reference sequence). The CDR3 nucleotides read TGTGCCAGCAGCTTGGCGGGTGGGGACGAGCAGTACTTC. Translating gives CASSLAGGDEQYF.

V and J are TRBV28 and TRBJ1-5; 8 bases are shared with TRBD1. The V gene end was trimmed by 4 bases and the J gene end by 4 bases; junction bases not matched to a gene: 3. Germline V gene sequence: CDR1 MDHEN, CDR2 SYDVKM. This CDR3 spans 14 amino acids. As DNA, the CDR3 is TGTGCCAGCAGTTCGGACAGGGAGAATCAGCCCCAGCATTTT. It encodes CASSSDRENQPQHF.

The CDR3 DNA follows: TGCGCCAGCAGCCAAGAATCGCCAGGGGCCCTGTTGAATGAGCAGTTCTTC. It encodes CASSQESPGALLNEQFF. The chain joins TRBV4-1 to TRBJ2-1; the D gene is possibly TRBD1 (6 bases). Germline V CDR1 and CDR2: MGHRA, YSYEKL. Between the trimmed V and J ends, which lost 0 bases and 7 bases, there was a span of 19 bases. This CDR3 contains 17 residues.

CDR3 sequence (DNA): TGTGCCAGCAGTCAAAGCAGGGGCAACGAGCAGTACTTC. It yields the protein CASSQSRGNEQYF. The chain recombines TRBV6-5 with TRBJ2-7, with D maybe TRBD1 (6 bases). Germline V CDR1 and CDR2: MNHEY, SVGAGI. The CDR3 consists of 13 residues. V was cut by 5 bases and J by 5 bases, with 13 bases left in between.

V usage is TRBV2 and J usage is TRBJ2-2; 8 positions match TRBD2. Trimming at V came to 7 bases and at J to 4 bases, leaving 5 bases not matched to a gene. The CDR3 is 14 amino acids. Germline V gives CDR1 SNHLY, CDR2 FYNNEI. The DNA of the CDR3 is TGTGCCAGCAAAGGGGGACTAGTCACCGGGGAGCTGTTTTTT. It translates to CASKGGLVTGELFF.

The chain carries TRBV30 and TRBJ2-5; TRBD1 matches 7 bases. This CDR3 spans 14 amino acids. Germline V gene data show CDR1 as GTSNPN and CDR2 as SVGIG (reference sequence). Trimming at V came to 7 bases and at J to 1 base, leaving 9 bases not matched to a gene. The CDR3 region is CALTSTGSQETQYF. In nucleotides, the CDR3 is TGTGCCTTGACCTCGACAGGGAGCCAAGAGACCCAGTACTTC.

In its sample, this clone was seen once. CDR3 region: CATKPFRALNYGYTF. The CDR3 bases are TGTGCCACCAAACCTTTTCGAGCTTTAAACTATGGCTACACCTTC. The V gene is TRBV28, the J gene TRBJ1-2; D gene uncertain. V gave up 10 bases and J gave up 2 bases, with 20 bases separating them. CDR1 is MDHEN, CDR2 SYDVKM, per germline. The CDR3 extends over 15 amino acids.

A single count supports this clone. The V and J genes are TRBV7-9 and TRBJ1-2, with a possible D match to TRBD1 (6 bases). The CDR3 has 12 residues. Germline V gene sequence: CDR1 SEHNR, CDR2 FQNEAQ (reference sequence). Trimming pared 5 bases from V and 5 bases from J, leaving 9 bases between. In DNA form, the CDR3 reads TGTGCCAGCAGCCCAGGGGTGTATGGCTACACCTTC. This gives the protein CASSPGVYGYTF.

Turning to this clone: The junction and the germline gene differ at one end; a read error may be behind it. The genes are TRBV15 and TRBJ2-1, with 14 bases fitting TRBD2. Looked up from germline, CDR1 is LNHNV and CDR2 is YYDKDF (reference sequence). This CDR3 has 15 amino acids. The CDR3 reads CATRRGLAGGYEQFF. In DNA form, the CDR3 reads TGTGCCACCAGGAGAGGACTAGCGGGGGGATATGAGCAGTTCTTC.

A single count supports this clone. The CDR3 spells CASSGFHLQGARNYGYTF. The CDR3 DNA is TGTGCCAGCAGCGGATTCCACCTACAGGGGGCTCGTAACTATGGCTACACCTTC. The chain employs TRBV9 and TRBJ1-2; 9 bases match TRBD1. V shed 3 bases, J shed 1 base, and the junction held 13 bases outside the gene matches. Germline assignment: CDR1 SGDLS and CDR2 YYNGEE. The CDR3 spans 18 residues.